These 25 T cell receptor beta chains share one sample of origin, sequenced in a study of CD8 T cells in ankylosing spondylitis (dated by TCRdb to 2016 to 2017). Receptor amplification or capture employed 5' RACE. Sequencing was carried out with an Illumina HiSeq 2500. Using fastp trimming at Q25 and MiXCR clonotype assembly, TCRdb reanalyzed the public sequencing data and kept in-frame beta chains. Under each unique CDR3 protein, matching rows form one entry showing the most common genes and DNA. The sample table holds about 200,000 distinct CDR3 sequences, of which 10% to 15% were seen once. The ten largest make up about 17% of the sample. Sequenced sample: blood, either unsorted or a sorted T cell fraction (not recorded which). Source of these receptors: a male donor with ankylosing spondylitis or in good health (not recorded which).

The V and J genes are TRBV6-5 and TRBJ1-1; D unclear. The CDR3 consists of 14 residues. Between the trimmed V and J ends, which lost 2 bases and 1 base, there was a span of 8 bases. CDR1 MNHEY and CDR2 SVGAGI come from the germline V gene. Written as DNA, the CDR3 is TGTGCCAGCAGTTACCGGACGGAGAACACTGAAGCTTTCTTT. It is translated as CASSYRTENTEAFF.

This clonotype was seen a few times. The genes are TRBV10-3 and TRBJ1-1, with D possibly TRBD1 on 5 matching bases. Germline V gives CDR1 ENHRY, CDR2 SYGVKD. The CDR3 has 15 amino acids. Between the trimmed V and J ends, which lost 1 base and 4 bases, there was a span of 13 bases. CDR3 nucleotide sequence: TGTGCCATCAGTGAGTGGGGGGGGGATTCCACTGAAGCTTTCTTT. Translating it yields CAISEWGGDSTEAFF.

This clonotype was found a few times. J is TRBJ2-7 and V is TRBV5-1; 7 bases are shared with TRBD1. The CDR3 is 14 amino acids. After removal of 1 base from V and 2 bases from J, the junction contained 3 bases not matched to a gene. Germline-derived CDR1 and CDR2 are SGHRS and YFSETQ. The CDR3 nucleotides read TGCGCCAGCAGCTTGACAGGGGTGGCCTACGAGCAGTACTTC. It encodes CASSLTGVAYEQYF.

This clonotype was seen at least ten times. The chain recombines TRBV12-3 or TRBV12-4 with TRBJ2-5, with TRBD1 matching over 8 bases. The CDR3 is 14 residues long. Trimming removed 5 bases from V and 5 bases from J; junction bases left unmatched: 7. The CDR3 DNA reads as TGTGCCAGCAGTGGTCAGGGGGCAGGGGAGACCCAGTACTTC. It translates to CASSGQGAGETQYF.

The chain couples TRBV11-1 to TRBJ2-1; 10 positions agree with TRBD2. V lost 0 bases to trimming and J lost 2 bases; unmatched junction nucleotides: 7. CDR1 and CDR2 from the germline V gene are SGHAT and FQDESV (reference sequence). The CDR3 sequence is 18 residues long. The DNA of the CDR3 is TGTGCCAGCAGCTTAGCCGATTGGACTAGCGGAGCCTACAATGAGCAGTTCTTC. Translated, it gives CASSLADWTSGAYNEQFF.

A few counts support this clonotype. The chain couples TRBV7-8 to TRBJ2-3; no definite D call. Germline values: CDR1 SGHVS, CDR2 FQNEAQ. This CDR3 contains 17 residues. V was pared by 1 base and J by 2 bases, with 16 bases between. CDR3 sequence reads: CASSLGDGVASTDTQYF. In DNA, the CDR3 is TGTGCCAGCAGCTTAGGGGATGGGGTCGCGTCCACAGATACGCAGTATTTT.

The chain is built from TRBV27 and TRBJ2-1; TRBD1 might be the D (6 bases). V shed 5 bases and J shed 9 bases, with 17 bases lying between them. The germline gives CDR1 MNHEY, CDR2 SMNVEV (reference sequence). There are 14 residues in the CDR3. The DNA of the CDR3 is TGTGCCAGCAGTGTCAATCCCGGGACAAGTGAGCAGTTCTTC. Amino acid sequence: CASSVNPGTSEQFF.

This chain links TRBV27 with TRBJ2-1, with D tentatively TRBD1 or TRBD2 (7 bases each). Per the germline V gene, CDR1 is MNHEY and CDR2 is SMNVEV (reference sequence). CDR3 length: 15 residues. V was trimmed by 1 base and J by 8 bases, leaving 15 bases between them. In DNA, the CDR3 is TGTGCCAGCAGTTTATATCAGGGGGGGATAGATGAGCAGTTCTTC. Translating gives CASSLYQGGIDEQFF.

This clonotype turned up a few times. V and J are TRBV5-1 and TRBJ2-4; a possible D gene is TRBD2 (6 bases). The CDR3 is made up of 17 amino acids. The germline CDR1 and CDR2 sequences are SGHRS and YFSETQ. The V and J ends lost 4 bases and 0 bases respectively, with 17 bases between them. CDR3 DNA sequence: TGCGCCAGCAGCGACCCCTTAGGAGGGGAAGCCAAAAACATTCAGTACTTC. The encoded protein is CASSDPLGGEAKNIQYF. Based on the CDR3 plus reference TRBV5-1 and TRBJ2-4, the full variable domain is KAGVTQTPRYLIKTRGQQVTLSCSPISGHRSVSWYQQTPGQGLQFLFEYFSETQRNKGNFPGRFSGRQFSNSRSEMNVSTLELGDSALYLCASSDPLGGEAKNIQYFGAGTRLSVL.

The V gene is TRBV4-1, the J gene TRBJ2-2, with TRBD2 matching over 13 bases. Germline V gene lookup returns CDR1 MGHRA and CDR2 YSYEKL. The CDR3 is 16 residues long. Losses at the gene ends were 4 bases for V and 6 bases for J; bases not matched to a gene: 5. The CDR3 spells CASSPGLAGSPGELFF. Here the CDR3 DNA reads TGCGCCAGCAGCCCGGGACTAGCGGGATCCCCCGGGGAGCTGTTTTTT.

This clonotype was counted between two and nine times. DNA of the CDR3: TGTGCCAGCAGTCAGGGACACCCGAACACTGAAGCTTTCTTT. Encoded protein: CASSQGHPNTEAFF. The chain is built from TRBV6-1 and TRBJ1-1, with D possibly TRBD1 on 6 matching bases. Trimming stripped 5 bases from V and 1 base from J, with 11 bases between. Germline assignment: CDR1 MNHNS and CDR2 SASEGT. The CDR3 extends over 14 amino acids.

This clonotype was observed at least ten times. V is TRBV6-1 and J is TRBJ2-6, with D possibly being TRBD1 (6 bases). V lost 1 base and J 0 bases, leaving 7 bases between the germline ends. Germline V gene sequence: CDR1 MNHNS, CDR2 SASEGT. The CDR3 sequence is 16 residues long. For the CDR3, the DNA is TGTGCCAGCAGTGAAGAAGGGGGCTCTGGGGCCAACGTCCTGACTTTC. Translation gives CASSEEGGSGANVLTF.

Written as DNA, the CDR3 is TGTGCCAGTAGTATAGATCAGCAGGGGAACACTGAAGCTTTCTTT. Its translation is CASSIDQQGNTEAFF. V gene TRBV19 combines with J gene TRBJ1-1; tentative D call: TRBD1 (5 bases). With 0 bases removed from V and 1 base from J, the gap between germline ends came to 9 bases. CDR1 is LNHDA and CDR2 is SQIVND in the germline V gene (reference sequence). CDR3 length: 15 residues.

The CDR3 DNA sequence: TGTGCCAGCAGCCCTCCCCCCGGCAGCCACACTGAAGCTTTCTTT. It yields the protein CASSPPPGSHTEAFF. The V and J genes are TRBV7-6 and TRBJ1-1; no definite D call. Deletions cut 5 bases from V and 3 bases from J, with 16 bases between. The CDR3 spans 15 residues. CDR1 and CDR2 (germline): SGHVS, FNYEAQ.

The rearrangement links TRBV13 to TRBJ2-1; 8 bases are shared with TRBD1. CDR1 PRHDT and CDR2 FYEKMQ come from the germline V gene (reference sequence). Trimming took 4 bases from V and 1 from J; bases not matched to a gene: 6. The length of the CDR3 is 16 residues. This CDR3 reads CASSSRRDRSYNEQFF. The CDR3 DNA reads TGTGCCAGCAGCTCGCGCCGGGACAGGTCCTACAATGAGCAGTTCTTC.

J is TRBJ2-3 and V is TRBV7-9; tentatively, D is TRBD1 (6 bases). Trimming removed 0 bases at V and 3 bases at J, with 13 bases between. Germline V CDR1 and CDR2: SEHNR, FQNEAQ (reference sequence). The CDR3 sequence is 16 residues long. CDR3 coding DNA: TGTGCCAGCAGCTTAGCCTGGGCAGGGGTAACAGATACGCAGTATTTT. Translated, it gives CASSLAWAGVTDTQYF.

This clonotype was counted a few times. V gene TRBV27 combines with J gene TRBJ2-7; 7 bases agree with TRBD1. The CDR3 covers 14 residues. Germline CDR1 and CDR2: MNHEY and SMNVEV (reference sequence). The V segment lost 5 bases and the J segment 1 base; nucleotides outside the gene matches: 5. CDR3 loop: CASSLGQFSYEQYF. The CDR3 DNA is TGTGCCAGCAGTCTGGGACAGTTTTCCTACGAGCAGTACTTC.

The chain carries TRBV7-8 and TRBJ2-3; D is unresolved. Trimming pared 2 bases from V and 4 bases from J, leaving 13 bases between. The CDR3 runs to 15 residues. CDR1 is SGHVS and CDR2 is FQNEAQ in the germline V gene. CDR3 sequence: CASSLLDLSPDTQYF. The CDR3 DNA sequence: TGTGCCAGCAGCTTACTAGACTTATCACCAGATACGCAGTATTTT.

The J gene is TRBJ2-7, the V gene TRBV12-5; 8 bases agree with TRBD2. This CDR3 spans 15 amino acids. V lost 6 bases to trimming and J lost 1 base; unmatched junction nucleotides: 8. Germline V CDR1 and CDR2: LGHNT, FRNRAP. The DNA of the CDR3 is TGTGCTAGTGGCTCGGGACTAGATAGTTCCTACGAGCAGTACTTC. Translated, it gives CASGSGLDSSYEQYF.

This clonotype has a handful of counts. DNA of the CDR3: TGTGCCAGCAGTTACTCCATGGACGGGGCCGGGGAGCTGTTTTTT. Protein: CASSYSMDGAGELFF. This chain uses TRBV6-5 with TRBJ2-2; D perhaps matches TRBD2 (5 bases). Germline CDR1 is MNHEY and CDR2 is SVGAGI. The CDR3 loop spans 15 amino acids. Trimming cost V 0 bases and J 6 bases, with 11 bases left between them.

The CDR3 coding sequence is TGTGCCAGCAGCCTAAGCGTTTCCTACAATGAGCAGTTCTTC. This encodes CASSLSVSYNEQFF. The rearrangement links TRBV7-9 to TRBJ2-1; D gene uncertain. V was cut by 5 bases and J by 1 base, with 9 bases left in between. This CDR3 is 14 amino acids long. Germline values: CDR1 SEHNR, CDR2 FQNEAQ (reference sequence). Full variable domain (outside the CDR3, taken from reference TRBV7-9 and TRBJ2-1): DTGVSQNPRHKITKRGQNVTFRCDPISEHNRLYWYRQTLGQGPEFLTYFQNEAQLEKSRLLSDRFSAERPKGSFSTLEIQRTEQGDSAMYLCASSLSVSYNEQFFGPGTRLTVL.

V is TRBV30 and J is TRBJ2-4, with 8 bases identical to TRBD1. The length of the CDR3 is 15 residues. CDR1 is GTSNPN, CDR2 SVGIG, per germline (reference sequence). The V and J ends lost 2 bases and 2 bases, in that order; junction bases with no gene match: 5. CDR3 nucleotide sequence: TGTGCCTGGAGTTTGGACAGGGTGACCAAAAACATTCAGTACTTC. Amino acids: CAWSLDRVTKNIQYF.

This clonotype was detected a few times. The chain carries TRBV20-1 and TRBJ1-4, with TRBD1 as a possible D gene (5 bases). The V gene lost 0 bases and the J gene lost 4 bases, with 12 bases spanning the gap. The CDR3 has 15 residues. Germline V gene data show CDR1 as DFQATT and CDR2 as SNEGSKA (reference sequence). The CDR3 region has the DNA TGCAGTGCTAGAGACTACAGGACTTATAATGAAAAACTGTTTTTT. Translating gives CSARDYRTYNEKLFF.

The V call is TRBV7-6, the J call TRBJ1-4; no definite D call. CDR1 is SGHVS and CDR2 is FNYEAQ in the germline V gene. The CDR3 consists of 16 residues. V was pared by 1 base and J by 1 base, with 10 bases between. This chain's CDR3 is CASSLDGRRTNEKLFF. CDR3 DNA: TGTGCCAGCAGCTTAGACGGCAGGCGAACTAATGAAAAACTGTTTTTT.

The rearrangement links TRBV27 to TRBJ2-7, with TRBD1 matching over 9 bases. Trimming removed 6 bases from V and 3 bases from J; junction bases left unmatched: 6. This CDR3 spans 14 amino acids. Germline CDR1 is MNHEY and CDR2 is SMNVEV (reference sequence). CDR3 amino acids: CASSAGTGNYEQYF. The CDR3 bases are TGTGCCAGCAGCGCCGGGACAGGGAACTACGAGCAGTACTTC.